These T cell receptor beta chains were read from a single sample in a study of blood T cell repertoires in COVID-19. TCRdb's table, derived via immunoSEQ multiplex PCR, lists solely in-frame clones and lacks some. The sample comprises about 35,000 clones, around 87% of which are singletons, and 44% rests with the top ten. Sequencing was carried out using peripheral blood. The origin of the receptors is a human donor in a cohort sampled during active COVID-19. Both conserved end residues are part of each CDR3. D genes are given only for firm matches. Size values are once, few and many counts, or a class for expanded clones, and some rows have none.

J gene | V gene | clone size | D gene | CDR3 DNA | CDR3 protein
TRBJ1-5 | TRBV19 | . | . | TGTGCCAGTAGTATAGTAGCCGGGGATGGCAATCAGCCCCAGCATTTT | CASSIVAGDGNQPQHF
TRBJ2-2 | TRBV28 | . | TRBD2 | TGTGCCAGCGTTAGCGGGACTTTTCAAACCGGGGAGCTGTTTTTT | CASVSGTFQTGELFF
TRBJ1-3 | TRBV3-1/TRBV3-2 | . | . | TGTGCCAGCAGCCAAAGAGGTCGGAACTCTGGAAACACCATATATTTT | CASSQRGRNSGNTIYF
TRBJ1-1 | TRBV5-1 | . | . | TGCGCCAGCAGCTGGTGGGCGGGAAACACTGAAGCTTTCTTT | CASSWWAGNTEAFF
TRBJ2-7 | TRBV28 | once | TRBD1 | TGTGCCAGCAGTTTAGCAGGGACAGTCGCGGAGCAGTATTTC | CASSLAGTVAEQYF
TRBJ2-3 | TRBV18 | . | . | TGTGCCAGCTCAGGAACCTTAGGGAGGACAGATACGCAGTATTTT | CASSGTLGRTDTQYF
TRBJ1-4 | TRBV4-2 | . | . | TGTGCCAGCAGCCATCTTCGGGGAGGGGACGGCCCTGGGTCACTGTTTTTT | CASSHLRGGDGPGSLFF
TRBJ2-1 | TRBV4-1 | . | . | TGCGCCAGCAGCCGTTCTTGGGACTTGAAGTATGAGCAGTTCTTC | CASSRSWDLKYEQFF
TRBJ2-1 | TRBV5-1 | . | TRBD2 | TGCGCCAGCAGCTTGGCCGGGTTTGGACTAGTGGAAAATGAGCAGTTCTTC | CASSLAGFGLVENEQFF
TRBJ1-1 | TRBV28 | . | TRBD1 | TGTGCCAGCTCAATAGGACAGGGGGCTCCCACTGAAGCTTTCTTT | CASSIGQGAPTEAFF
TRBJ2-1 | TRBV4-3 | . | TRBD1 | TGCGCCAGCAGCCAAGAGACAAATAAGGTCCGGACAGGGGGCCGGCATGAGCAGTTCTTC | CASSQETNKVRTGGRHEQFF
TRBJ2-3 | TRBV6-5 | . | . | TGTGCCAGCAGTTACTCCCAGGGCACAGATACGCAGTATTTT | CASSYSQGTDTQYF
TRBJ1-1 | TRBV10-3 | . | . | TGTGCCATCAGTGAAGGGGTCTGGGGTGAAGCTTTCTTT | CAISEGVWGEAFF
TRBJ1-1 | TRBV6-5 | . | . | TGTGCCAGCAGTTACGGCCCGAACACTGAAGCTTTCTTT | CASSYGPNTEAFF
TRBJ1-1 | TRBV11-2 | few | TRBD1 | TGTGCCAGCAGCTTAGCTGGGACAGCGAACACTGAAGCTTTCTTT | CASSLAGTANTEAFF
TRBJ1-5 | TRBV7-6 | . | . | TGTGCCAGCAGCCCACGGGGGGGGCGGGCAAATCAGCCCCAGCATTTT | CASSPRGGRANQPQHF
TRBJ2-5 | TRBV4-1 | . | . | TGCGCCAGCAGCCAAGAATCGAGCGGGGAGACCCAGTACTTC | CASSQESSGETQYF
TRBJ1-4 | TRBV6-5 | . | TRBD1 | TGTGCCACAACCCCGGGACAGACTCCCCGAAAACTGTTTTTT | CATTPGQTPRKLFF
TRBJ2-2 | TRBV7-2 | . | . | TGTGCCAGCAGCGCCCAGGGCACCGGGGAGCTGTTTTTT | CASSAQGTGELFF
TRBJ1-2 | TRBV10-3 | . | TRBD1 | TGTGCCATCAGTCGGCTCCACCGACAGGGGGCGTTTTCAGCTAACTATGGCTACACCTTC | CAISRLHRQGAFSANYGYTF
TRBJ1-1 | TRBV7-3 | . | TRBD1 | TGTGCCAGCAGCTCGACAGGGGGCCGGGCTGAAGCTTTCTTT | CASSSTGGRAEAFF
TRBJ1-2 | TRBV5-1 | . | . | TGCGCCAGCAGCTTACTACCACAGGAATTCTATGGCTACACCTTC | CASSLLPQEFYGYTF
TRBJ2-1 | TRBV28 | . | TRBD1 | TGTGCCAGCAGTGGCGGGACAGGGTTGAATGAGCAGTTCTTC | CASSGGTGLNEQFF
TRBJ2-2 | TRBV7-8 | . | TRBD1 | TGTGCCAGCAGCCGACCAGGGACAGGGCCCCTGAACTCCGGGGAGCTGTTTTTT | CASSRPGTGPLNSGELFF